Below, one T cell receptor (beta chain) is given with its context. The CDR3 covers 16 residues. Germline loops: CDR1 SNHLY, CDR2 FYNNEI. The trim removed 6 bases at V and 2 bases at J, leaving 11 bases unmatched. Recruits, aged roughly 18 to 100 years, lived in under 25 US areas. Cohorts were based on clinical histories the participants reported. The protocol was immunoSEQ multiplex PCR, while the TCRdb copy is restricted to in-frame clones and leaves out a portion. Of 210,000 or so clones listed, 75% to 85% are singletons. The sample originates from a study of blood T cell repertoires in COVID-19. For the study at large: Italy, Spain and the United States were the sources of the convalescent and acute COVID-19 samples. PBMCs, B-cell-depleted T cells, or T cells provided the cDNA or gDNA that made up the material.

Specimen: PBMCs or T cells enriched from blood (not recorded which). The receptor comes from a man younger than 45 with acute COVID-19. The V and J genes are TRBV2 and TRBJ2-3; 7 bases are shared with TRBD1. Written as DNA, the CDR3 is TGTGCCAGCAGCCCGTTGGACAGGCTAACCACAGATACGCAGTATTTT. The encoded protein is CASSPLDRLTTDTQYF.